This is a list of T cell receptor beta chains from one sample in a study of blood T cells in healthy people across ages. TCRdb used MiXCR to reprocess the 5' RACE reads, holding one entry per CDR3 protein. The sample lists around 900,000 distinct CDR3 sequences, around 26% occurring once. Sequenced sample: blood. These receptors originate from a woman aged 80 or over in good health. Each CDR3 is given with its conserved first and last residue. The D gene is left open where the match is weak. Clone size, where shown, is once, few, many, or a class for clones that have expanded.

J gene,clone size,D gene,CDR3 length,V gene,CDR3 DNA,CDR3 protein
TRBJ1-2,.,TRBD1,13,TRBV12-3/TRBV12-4,TGTGCCAGCTGGGACAGTTTCTTGTCTGGCTACACCTTC,CASWDSFLSGYTF
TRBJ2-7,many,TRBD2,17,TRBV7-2,TGTGCCAGCAGCCGCCGCCAGCGGGGGGAGAGGTCCTACGAGCAGTACTTC,CASSRRQRGERSYEQYF
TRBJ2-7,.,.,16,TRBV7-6,TGTGCCAGCAGCTTACTTGGCAGGCGGGACGCCTACGAGCAGTACTTC,CASSLLGRRDAYEQYF
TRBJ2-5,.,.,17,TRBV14,TGTGCCAGCAGCCAAGGGGCGAGGGGGGCATCGCGAGAGACCCAGTACTTC,CASSQGARGASRETQYF
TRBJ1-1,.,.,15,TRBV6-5,TGTGCCAGCAGTTCCCCGTGGGAGGGAAGCACTGAAGCTTTCTTT,CASSSPWEGSTEAFF
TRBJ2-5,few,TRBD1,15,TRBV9,TGTGCCAGCAGCGCCCACCGGGGACAGGGGGAGACCCAGTACTTC,CASSAHRGQGETQYF
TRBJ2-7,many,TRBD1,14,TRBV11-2,TGTGCCAGCAGCTCTCGGACAGGGGGTGGCGAGCAGTACTTC,CASSSRTGGGEQYF
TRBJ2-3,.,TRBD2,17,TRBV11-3,TGTGCCAGCAGCTTAGTTGGCGTAGCGGGGGGCACAGATACGCAGTATTTT,CASSLVGVAGGTDTQYF
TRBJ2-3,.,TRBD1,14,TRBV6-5,TGTGCCAGCAGTGTACAGGGGGCCGCAGATACGCAGTATTTT,CASSVQGAADTQYF
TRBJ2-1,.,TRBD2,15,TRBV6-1,TGTGCCAGCAGGAAGACTAGCGGGAGAAACCCTCAGCAGTTCTTC,CASRKTSGRNPQQFF
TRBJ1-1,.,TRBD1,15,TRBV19,TGTGCCGTCTCCGGGACAGATTATATGAACACTGAAGCTTTCTTT,CAVSGTDYMNTEAFF
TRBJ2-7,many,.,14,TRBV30,TGTGCCTGGAACGACAGGAGGAGCTCCTACGAGCAGTACTTC,CAWNDRRSSYEQYF
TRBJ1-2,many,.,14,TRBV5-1,TGCGCCAGCAGCCCCTCGACAACTAACTATGGCTACACCTTC,CASSPSTTNYGYTF
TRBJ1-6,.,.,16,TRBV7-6,TGTGCCAGCAGCTCGCAAGGGGGGGAATTTAATTCACCCCTCCACTTT,CASSSQGGEFNSPLHF
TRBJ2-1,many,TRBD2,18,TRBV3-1,TGTGCCAGCAGCCAGGCTAGCGGGGGGTCTAGCTCCTACAATGAGCAGTTCTTC,CASSQASGGSSSYNEQFF
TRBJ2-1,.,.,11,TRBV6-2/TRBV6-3,TGTGCCAGCAGCCTGTCTCGTGGGCAGTTCTTC,CASSLSRGQFF
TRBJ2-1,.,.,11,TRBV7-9,TGTACCAGCAGCTTAGGGCGTGGGCAGTTCTTC,CTSSLGRGQFF
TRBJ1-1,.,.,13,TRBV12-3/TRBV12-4,TGTGCCAGCAGTCCGGGACTCACAATCGAAGCTTTCTTT,CASSPGLTIEAFF
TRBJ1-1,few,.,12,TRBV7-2,TGTGCCAGCAGCCGCGAGGTCGGTATGGCTTTCTTT,CASSREVGMAFF
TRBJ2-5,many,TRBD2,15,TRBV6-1,TGTGCCAGCAGGAGGGCGGGAGTGTGGGGGGAGACCCAGTACTTC,CASRRAGVWGETQYF
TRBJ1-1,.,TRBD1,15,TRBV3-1,TGTGCCAGCAGCCATTCGGGACAGGGGAACACTGAAGCTTTCTTT,CASSHSGQGNTEAFF
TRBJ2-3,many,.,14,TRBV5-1,TGCGCCACTACGACGGGCCTGCCCACAGATACGCAGTATTTT,CATTTGLPTDTQYF
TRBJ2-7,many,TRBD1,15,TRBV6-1,TGTGCCAGCAGTGAATGGCAGGGGGTTCCTTACGAGCAGTACTTC,CASSEWQGVPYEQYF
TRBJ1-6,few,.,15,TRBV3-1,TGTGCCAGCAGCCAAGGACCTAGGTATAATTCACCCCTCCACTTT,CASSQGPRYNSPLHF
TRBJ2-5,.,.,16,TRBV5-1,TGCGCCAGCAGCTTGGTGCTAGGGTCCAAACAAGAGACCCAGTACTTC,CASSLVLGSKQETQYF
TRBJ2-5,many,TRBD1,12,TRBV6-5,TGTGCCAGCAGAGGGACAGGGCCGACCCAGTACTTC,CASRGTGPTQYF
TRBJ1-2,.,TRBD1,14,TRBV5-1,TGCGCCAGCAGGAGGGCAGGGGGCAAAGAAGGCTACACCTTC,CASRRAGGKEGYTF
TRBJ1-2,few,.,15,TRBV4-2,TGTGCCAGCAGCCAAGAGAGGTCGGCCAACTATGGCTACACCTTC,CASSQERSANYGYTF
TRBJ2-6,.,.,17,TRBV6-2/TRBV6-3,TGTGCCAGCAGTTTGGAGGGGAGGAGCTCTGGGGCCAACGTCCTGACTTTC,CASSLEGRSSGANVLTF
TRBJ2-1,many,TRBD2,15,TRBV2,TGTGCCAGCAGTCATGGGCGGAGCGGGGGTAATGAGCAGTTCTTC,CASSHGRSGGNEQFF
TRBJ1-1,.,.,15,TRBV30,TGTGCCTGGAGTAGAGGCACGGGGGGGAACACTGAAGCTTTCTTT,CAWSRGTGGNTEAFF
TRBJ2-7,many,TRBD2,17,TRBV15,TGTGCCACCAGCAGAGCCCCGACAGGACCTAGCGGGTACGAGCAGTACTTC,CATSRAPTGPSGYEQYF
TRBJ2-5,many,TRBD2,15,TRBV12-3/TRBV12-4,TGTGCCAGTACCTTTTACGGGGGGAACCAAGAGACCCAGTACTTC,CASTFYGGNQETQYF
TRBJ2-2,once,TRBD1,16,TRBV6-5,TGTGCCAGCAGGCGACAGGGACAGGGGAACACCGGGGAGCTGTTTTTT,CASRRQGQGNTGELFF
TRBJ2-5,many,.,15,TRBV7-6,TGTGCCAGCAGCTTGCATAGGGCCCCCCGGGAGACCCAGTACTTC,CASSLHRAPRETQYF
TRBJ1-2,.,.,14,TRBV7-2,TGTGCCAGCAGCAGACGGGACGGCTACTATGGCTACACCTTC,CASSRRDGYYGYTF
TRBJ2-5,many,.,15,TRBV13,TGTGCCAGCAGCAGATTAGACAGCCTAGTGGAGACCCAGTACTTC,CASSRLDSLVETQYF
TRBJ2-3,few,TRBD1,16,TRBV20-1,TGCAGTGCTAGAGATTTCAGGGGGCAGGGCACAGATACGCAGTATTTT,CSARDFRGQGTDTQYF
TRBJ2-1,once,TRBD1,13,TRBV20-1,TGCAGTGCCCACAGACAGGGATACAATGAGCAGTTCTTC,CSAHRQGYNEQFF